Ten or more counts support the clone carrying this T cell receptor beta chain. Its target is not known. This CDR3 has 15 residues. Germline CDR1 is MDHEN and CDR2 is SYDVKM. Trimming pared 6 bases from V and 1 base from J, leaving 13 bases between. TCRdb passed the 5' RACE reads through MiXCR, listing each CDR3 protein once. The table includes 8,900 or so distinct CDR3 sequences, 8.5% to 9% detected once. Described time point: sample taken at primary tumor resection. This sample is drawn from a study of spatial heterogeneity in lung cancer. Across the study: Across the raw uncorrected reads, a unique TCR and UMI combination was observed, on average, more than ten times.

Findings of the study overall: Beta chains had 12% to 15% coverage of tumor T cells, and alpha chains had roughly 7%. Tumor mutation count correlated with how many alpha and beta TCRs expanded intratumorally.

The sequences come from lung tumor tissue, collected at surgery. V gene TRBV28 combines with J gene TRBJ2-1, with D tentatively TRBD2 (5 bases). The sequence was collected from a female donor with early-stage non-small cell lung cancer. The CDR3 region is CASRDGVTSYNEQFF. For the CDR3, the DNA is TGTGCCAGCAGGGACGGGGTAACGTCCTACAATGAGCAGTTCTTC.